A selection of T cell receptor beta chains follows, all from one sample in a study of shared clonotypes between healthy human individuals. Measured with immunoSEQ multiplex PCR; TCRdb has only the in-frame clones, and not every one. Among roughly 640,000 clones listed, 74% were seen once. Material: memory CD4+ T cells sorted from blood. The receptors were sampled from a woman aged 30 to 39 in good health. Each CDR3 is given with its conserved first and last residue. The D gene is left open where the match is weak. Clone size is not always given. Where it is, it says once, few, many or a class for expanded clones.

TRBD2,TRBJ2-1,TRBV7-9,-,CASSTARGRAGEQFF,TGTGCCAGCAGCACGGCCAGAGGGAGGGCCGGGGAGCAGTTCTTC
TRBD1,TRBJ1-5,TRBV6-5,-,CASSSQQGRGQPQHF,TGTGCCAGCAGTTCCCAACAGGGGAGAGGGCAGCCCCAGCATTTT
-,TRBJ1-5,TRBV4-1,-,CASSQAGGNQPQHF,TGCGCCAGCAGCCAAGCGGGGGGCAATCAGCCCCAGCATTTT
-,TRBJ2-1,TRBV27,-,CASSPTKARYSYNEQFF,TGTGCCAGCAGCCCAACTAAAGCTAGATACTCCTACAATGAGCAGTTCTTC
TRBD2,TRBJ2-3,TRBV10-1,-,CASSATSGSADTQYF,TGCGCCAGCAGCGCGACTAGCGGGAGCGCAGATACGCAGTATTTT
-,TRBJ1-4,TRBV12-2,-,CASRPGPKGAKKLFF,TGTGCAAGTCGCCCAGGGCCTAAAGGGGCCAAAAAACTGTTTTTT
-,TRBJ1-2,TRBV4-2,-,CASSQAGADGYTF,TGTGCCAGCAGCCAAGCCGGGGCGGATGGCTACACCTTC
-,TRBJ2-2,TRBV5-1,few,CASSLGDTSGTGELFF,TGCGCCAGCAGCTTGGGGGACACCTCCGGGACCGGGGAGCTGTTTTTT
TRBD1,TRBJ2-7,TRBV5-4,many,CASSWDSYEQYF,TGTGCCAGCAGCTGGGACAGCTACGAGCAGTACTTC
-,TRBJ2-1,TRBV19,few,CASRTVGGRYNEQFF,TGTGCCAGTCGCACCGTGGGCGGGCGGTACAATGAGCAGTTCTTC
-,TRBJ2-6,TRBV14,-,CASSQPGANVLTF,TGTGCCAGCAGCCAACCTGGGGCCAACGTCCTGACTTTC
-,TRBJ2-7,TRBV5-1,-,CASRLKGKSSYEQYF,TGCGCCAGCAGGTTGAAAGGCAAGAGCTCCTACGAGCAGTACTTC
TRBD1,TRBJ2-1,TRBV4-1,-,CASSQEGDSEYNEQFF,TGCGCCAGCAGCCAAGAAGGGGACAGTGAGTACAATGAGCAGTTCTTC
-,TRBJ2-5,TRBV5-4,-,CASSNRMGAQEETQYF,TGTGCCAGCAGCAACCGAATGGGGGCCCAGGAGGAGACCCAGTACTTC
-,TRBJ1-3,TRBV5-1,few,CASSGGTEGNTIYF,TGCGCCAGCAGCGGGGGGACTGAGGGAAACACCATATATTTT
-,TRBJ1-6,TRBV6-1,-,CASRDRAYQPSPLHF,TGTGCCAGCAGGGACCGGGCCTATCAGCCTTCACCCCTCCACTTT
-,TRBJ1-2,TRBV28,-,CASSLQGRGYTF,TGTGCCAGCAGCCTACAGGGCAGGGGCTACACCTTC
TRBD1,TRBJ1-5,TRBV10-2,-,CASSPGQGADQPQHF,TGCGCCAGCAGCCCGGGACAGGGGGCGGATCAGCCCCAGCATTTT
-,TRBJ2-5,TRBV18,-,CASSPGGETQYF,TGTGCCAGCTCACCAGGGGGAGAGACCCAGTACTTC
TRBD1,TRBJ2-6,TRBV5-1,-,CASSLDRGVTGANVLTF,TGCGCCAGCAGCCTGGACAGGGGGGTCACTGGGGCCAACGTCCTGACTTTC
-,TRBJ2-7,TRBV10-2,-,CASSFAPSYEQYF,TGCGCCAGCAGTTTTGCTCCCTCCTACGAGCAGTACTTC
-,TRBJ1-5,TRBV6-6,-,CASRTSGHNQPQHF,TGTGCCAGCAGAACGAGCGGACACAATCAGCCCCAGCATTTT
-,TRBJ2-1,TRBV5-1,few,CASSLGDLQGNEQFF,TGCGCCAGCAGCTTAGGGGACCTCCAGGGTAATGAGCAGTTCTTC
-,TRBJ2-3,TRBV30,-,CAWSVPPDTQYF,TGTGCCTGGAGTGTCCCCCCAGATACGCAGTATTTT
-,TRBJ1-1,TRBV7-8,once,CASSLSEGWTEAFF,TGTGCCAGCAGCTTGTCTGAGGGTTGGACTGAAGCTTTCTTT
-,TRBJ1-2,TRBV19,few,CASTAGSRNYGYTF,TGTGCCAGTACCGCAGGGTCCCGGAACTATGGCTACACCTTC
-,TRBJ1-5,TRBV6-1,-,CASSEQGSNQPQHF,TGTGCCAGCAGTGAACAGGGTAGCAATCAGCCCCAGCATTTT
TRBD1,TRBJ1-3,TRBV7-2,-,CASSLSRQGMNTIYF,TGTGCCAGCAGCTTATCCCGACAGGGGATGAACACCATATATTTT
-,TRBJ2-3,TRBV10-3,-,CAIRGVGTDTQYF,TGTGCCATCAGAGGGGTCGGCACAGATACGCAGTATTTT
-,TRBJ1-2,TRBV11-2,-,CASSWGSQHYGYTF,TGTGCCAGCAGCTGGGGGAGCCAGCACTATGGCTACACCTTC
-,TRBJ2-7,TRBV28,-,CASRRDSRPAGSSYEQYF,TGTGCCAGCAGGAGGGACTCCCGCCCCGCGGGGAGCTCCTACGAGCAGTACTTC
TRBD2,TRBJ2-3,TRBV6-5,-,CASNPGGSTQYF,TGTGCCAGCAACCCCGGCGGGAGTACGCAGTATTTT
-,TRBJ2-7,TRBV18,-,CASSPRSRDRPEQYF,TGTGCCAGCTCCCCCCGGTCGCGGGATCGTCCCGAGCAGTACTTC
TRBD2,TRBJ2-3,TRBV6-1,-,CASSEARAGVVDTQYF,TGTGCCAGCAGTGAAGCGAGAGCGGGAGTTGTAGATACGCAGTATTTT
TRBD1,TRBJ2-2,TRBV5-1,-,CASSLGATQGAFGELFF,TGCGCCAGCAGCTTGGGAGCCACGCAGGGGGCGTTTGGGGAGCTGTTTTTT
-,TRBJ1-2,TRBV14,-,CASSQVDNSYTF,TGTGCCAGCAGCCAAGTAGATAACAGCTACACCTTC
TRBD1,TRBJ1-2,TRBV5-1,-,CASSPGQGRGYTF,TGCGCCAGCAGCCCGGGACAGGGGCGAGGCTACACCTTC
TRBD2,TRBJ2-5,TRBV5-1,once,CASSQLAGQETQYF,TGCGCCAGCAGCCAGCTAGCGGGGCAAGAGACCCAGTACTTC
-,TRBJ1-3,TRBV28,-,CASRRRGGRNTIYF,TGTGCCAGCAGGCGCCGTGGGGGAAGAAACACCATATATTTT
-,TRBJ2-2,TRBV11-3,-,CASSPRQAGELFF,TGTGCCAGCAGCCCCAGACAGGCCGGGGAGCTGTTTTTT
-,TRBJ1-2,TRBV5-5,-,CASSLVGGSEANYGYTF,TGTGCCAGCAGCTTGGTGGGTGGTTCAGAAGCTAACTATGGCTACACCTTC
-,TRBJ1-1,TRBV28,few,CASSVTGRGTEAFF,TGTGCCAGCAGTGTTACAGGGAGGGGCACTGAAGCTTTCTTT
TRBD1,TRBJ1-4,TRBV4-1,-,CASSLQGAGEKLFF,TGCGCCAGCAGCCTCCAGGGGGCTGGCGAAAAACTGTTTTTT
TRBD1,TRBJ2-5,TRBV29-1,-,CSVFRGQGGETQYF,TGCAGCGTTTTTAGGGGACAGGGAGGGGAGACCCAGTACTTC
TRBD2,TRBJ2-2,TRBV15,-,CATSRASGRFGDGELFF,TGTGCCACCAGCAGAGCTAGCGGGAGGTTTGGGGACGGGGAGCTGTTTTTT
TRBD2,TRBJ2-7,TRBV7-9,-,CASSLAPAGAGEQYF,TGTGCCAGCAGCTTAGCCCCCGCGGGAGCAGGCGAGCAGTACTTC
-,TRBJ2-7,TRBV21-1,-,CASRGYEQYF,TGTGCCAGCCGGGGCTACGAGCAGTACTTC
TRBD2,TRBJ2-1,TRBV15,-,CATSRDKAGYNEQFF,TGTGCCACCAGCAGAGATAAAGCGGGATACAATGAGCAGTTCTTC
-,TRBJ1-2,TRBV6-1,-,CASSELGVVDYGYTF,TGTGCCAGCAGTGAGCTAGGGGTTGTTGACTATGGCTACACCTTC
TRBD2,TRBJ2-5,TRBV2,-,CASRNRIAGARETQYF,TGTGCCAGCAGGAACCGCATAGCGGGAGCACGAGAGACCCAGTACTTC
-,TRBJ1-1,TRBV7-8,-,CASSPKAFF,TGTGCCAGCAGCCCAAAAGCTTTCTTT
-,TRBJ2-2,TRBV27,-,CASSLRQRAHTGELFF,TGTGCCAGCAGTTTAAGACAGAGGGCACACACCGGGGAGCTGTTTTTT
-,TRBJ1-4,TRBV2,few,CASSVQGREKLFF,TGTGCCAGCAGTGTACAGGGCCGCGAAAAACTGTTTTTT
-,TRBJ1-4,TRBV28,-,CASSLGQGHEKLFF,TGTGCCAGCAGTTTAGGCCAGGGGCATGAAAAACTGTTTTTT
TRBD1,TRBJ2-5,TRBV7-9,-,CASSSTTPGTASQETQYF,TGTGCCAGCAGCTCCACTACCCCTGGGACAGCTTCCCAAGAGACCCAGTACTTC
TRBD2,TRBJ2-5,TRBV5-1,few,CASSPILAGQETQYF,TGCGCCAGCAGCCCCATCCTAGCGGGGCAAGAGACCCAGTACTTC
TRBD2,TRBJ2-7,TRBV28,-,CASRGGAAGTTYEQYF,TGTGCCAGCCGCGGAGGTGCAGCGGGGACTACCTACGAGCAGTACTTC
-,TRBJ1-1,TRBV18,-,CASSPIQARDTEAFF,TGTGCCAGCTCACCCATACAGGCGCGGGACACTGAAGCTTTCTTT
-,TRBJ2-3,TRBV11-1,few,CASSLRGTDTQYF,TGTGCCAGCAGCCTGAGAGGCACAGATACGCAGTATTTT